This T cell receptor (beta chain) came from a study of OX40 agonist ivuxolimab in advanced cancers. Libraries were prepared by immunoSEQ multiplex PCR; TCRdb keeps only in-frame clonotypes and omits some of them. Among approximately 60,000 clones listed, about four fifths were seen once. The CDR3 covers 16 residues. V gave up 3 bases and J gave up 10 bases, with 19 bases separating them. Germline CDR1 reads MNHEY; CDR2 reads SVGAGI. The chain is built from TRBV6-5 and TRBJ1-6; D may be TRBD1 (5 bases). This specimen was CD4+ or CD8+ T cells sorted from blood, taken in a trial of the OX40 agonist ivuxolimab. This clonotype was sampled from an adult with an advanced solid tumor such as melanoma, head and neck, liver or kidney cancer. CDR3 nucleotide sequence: TGTGCCAGCAGTTATAGTAGGGGAGTATTACGGTCACCCCTCCACTTT. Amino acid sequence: CASSYSRGVLRSPLHF.